This TCR beta chain was identified in a study of CD8+CD57+ T cells in acquired aplastic anemia. This CDR3 has 13 residues. The germline CDR1 and CDR2 sequences are SEHNR and FQNEAQ (reference sequence). The V end was cut by 3 bases, the J end by 2 bases, with 7 bases between. Concerning this clonotype itself: The antigen is undetermined.

General study results and limits: CD8+ Simpson's diversity did not differ significantly between patients and controls.

Genomic DNA served as template for TCR beta VDJ and CDR3 profiling. Via MiXCR, TCRdb re-called the reads, giving one row per CDR3 protein. Counted here are hundreds of thousands of distinct CDR3 sequences, 65% to 80% occurring once; the ten biggest clones make up under 5%. The genes are TRBV7-9 and TRBJ2-5; D might be TRBD1 or TRBD2, each matching 5 bases. The receptor was isolated from a human donor in good health, serving as a control. The sequenced material came from sorted CD4+, CD8+, or CD8+CD57+ T cells (not recorded which) from PBMCs. The CDR3 DNA reads as TGTGCCAGCAGCTTGTGGGGGCAAGAGACCCAGTACTTC. Translated: CASSLWGQETQYF.